These 10 T cell receptor beta chains came from one sample sequenced in a study of chemoradiotherapy in HPV16-positive cancers. Sequenced by immunoSEQ multiplex PCR; TCRdb stores in-frame clones only, minus some. The sample consists of roughly 8,800 clones, 60% to 75% of them appearing once. Here the sequenced sample was tumor tissue, taken from a patient who underwent chemoradiotherapy. The source of these receptors is a human donor with HPV-associated anogenital cancer.

The chain carries TRBV11-2 and TRBJ2-1, with 12 bases lining up with TRBD2. The CDR3 runs 17 residues. Germline CDR1 is SGHAT and CDR2 is FQNNGV. V shed 3 bases and J 9 bases; nucleotides not matched to a gene: 12. This chain's CDR3 is CASSFGPSGGVRGEQFF. Written as DNA, the CDR3 is TGTGCCAGCAGCTTTGGCCCTAGCGGGGGGGTACGAGGTGAGCAGTTCTTC.

The V and J genes are TRBV19 and TRBJ2-7; D is unresolved. This CDR3 region has 13 residues. In germline, CDR1 is LNHDA, CDR2 SQIVND (reference sequence). Trimming took 5 bases from V and 2 from J, leaving 10 bases between them. CDR3 DNA sequence: TGTGCCAGTAGTCATCACAGCACCTACGAGCAGTACTTC. Its translation: CASSHHSTYEQYF.

The chain couples TRBV15 to TRBJ2-1; 13 positions agree with TRBD2. Looked up from germline, CDR1 is LNHNV and CDR2 is YYDKDF (reference sequence). The J segment lost 5 bases and the V segment lost 6 bases, leaving 10 bases of the junction unmatched. The CDR3 is 17 amino acids. CDR3 residues: CATRGTLAGGPDNEQFF. The CDR3 DNA reads as TGTGCCACCAGGGGAACACTAGCGGGAGGGCCTGACAATGAGCAGTTCTTC.

This sequence joins TRBV7-2 and TRBJ2-3; TRBD2 might be the D (6 bases). V dropped 1 base and J dropped 15 bases, with 14 bases sitting between them. The germline gives CDR1 SGHTA, CDR2 FQGNSA. This CDR3 spans 12 amino acids. Written as DNA, the CDR3 is TGTGCCAGCAGCTTAGGACGGGGAGGATGCTATTTT. The encoded protein is CASSLGRGGCYF.

This clone was counted once. The chain has TRBV7-2 and TRBJ2-7, with D possibly TRBD2 on 5 matching bases. The germline V and J ends were trimmed by 6 bases and 3 bases, with 18 bases remaining between them. This CDR3 spans 15 amino acids. The germline CDR1 and CDR2 sequences are SGHTA and FQGNSA. The CDR3 here is CASSFKRSESYEQYF. CDR3 bases: TGTGCCAGCAGTTTTAAGCGGAGCGAGAGCTACGAGCAGTACTTC. The full variable domain, completed using reference TRBV7-2 and TRBJ2-7, is GAGVSQSPSNKVTEKGKDVELRCDPISGHTALYWYRQSLGQGLEFLIYFQGNSAPDKSGLPSDRFSAERTGGSVSTLTIQRTQQEDSAVYLCASSFKRSESYEQYFGPGTRLTVT.

CDR3 in amino acids: CASSGTSGGVDEQFF. The CDR3 region has the DNA TGTGCCAGCAGCGGGACTAGCGGGGGGGTGGATGAGCAGTTCTTC. The genes are TRBV9 and TRBJ2-1; TRBD2 matches at 15 bases. The CDR3 is made up of 15 amino acids. Germline-derived CDR1 and CDR2 are SGDLS and YYNGEE. Germline trimming cut 3 bases from V and 8 bases from J; bases unmatched to any gene: 3.

This clone was observed a few times. The chain combines TRBV2 with TRBJ2-3; D unclear. V was shortened by 5 bases and J by 1 base, with 22 bases between the two germline ends. Germline V lookup: CDR1 SNHLY, CDR2 FYNNEI. This CDR3 has 18 amino acids. The CDR3 bases are TGTGCCAGCAGTTCGGTCCTTTCGCTTCGAACCGGCACAGATACGCAGTATTTT. Its protein is CASSSVLSLRTGTDTQYF. Looking up the rest from reference TRBV2 and TRBJ2-3 gives the full variable domain: EPEVTQTPSHQVTQMGQEVILRCVPISNHLYFYWYRQILGQKVEFLVSFYNNEISEKSEIFDDQFSVERPDGSNFTLKIRSTKLEDSAMYFCASSSVLSLRTGTDTQYFGPGTRLTVL.

The chain couples TRBV7-9 to TRBJ2-1; D gene unclear. V gave up 5 bases and J gave up 4 bases, with 12 bases separating them. The CDR3 spans 14 residues. Germline-derived CDR1 and CDR2 are SEHNR and FQNEAQ (reference sequence). Here the CDR3 reads CASSGISAYNEQFF. DNA of the CDR3: TGTGCCAGCAGCGGCATATCGGCGTACAATGAGCAGTTCTTC.

The chain employs TRBV9 and TRBJ1-2; tentative D call: TRBD1 (5 bases). The CDR3 runs 13 residues. The germline V and J ends were trimmed by 5 bases and 3 bases, with 11 bases remaining between them. CDR1 is SGDLS, CDR2 YYNGEE, per germline. CDR3 in DNA: TGTGCCAGCAGTGGGGGAGGTGACTATGGCTACACCTTC. It is translated as CASSGGGDYGYTF.

The chain combines TRBV18 with TRBJ2-1; 9 bases line up with TRBD2. After removal of 2 bases from V and 4 bases from J, the junction contained 3 bases not matched to a gene. The germline CDR1 and CDR2 sequences are KGHSH and LQKENI. This CDR3 is 15 amino acids long. DNA of the CDR3: TGTGCCAGCTCACCATACAGCGGGGGGTACAATGAGCAGTTCTTC. As protein: CASSPYSGGYNEQFF.